This is a list of T cell receptor beta chains from one sample in a study of early T cells in non-severe SARS-CoV-2 infection. TCRdb fed the 5' RACE reads into MiXCR, producing one record per CDR3 protein. This sample has over 55,000 distinct CDR3 sequences, with 12% found just once. Sequenced here: whole blood, sampled at baseline. The receptors come from an adult who was a healthcare worker with PCR-confirmed SARS-CoV-2 infection or an uninfected control (not recorded which). Each CDR3 is given with its conserved first and last residue. D genes are given only for firm matches. The size entry is marked missing in some rows and otherwise reads once, few, many or a size class.

clone size: few
D gene: .
V gene: TRBV12-3/TRBV12-4
CDR3 length: 11
J gene: TRBJ2-1
CDR3 protein: CASSPFNEQFF
CDR3 DNA: TGTGCCAGCAGCCCTTTCAATGAGCAGTTCTTC

clone size: few
D gene: .
V gene: TRBV28
CDR3 length: 15
J gene: TRBJ1-2
CDR3 protein: CASSSAGATVYGYTF
CDR3 DNA: TGTGCCAGCAGTTCCGCCGGGGCGACGGTCTATGGCTACACCTTC

clone size: many
D gene: .
V gene: TRBV9
CDR3 length: 15
J gene: TRBJ2-7
CDR3 protein: CASSVGGAEYHEQYF
CDR3 DNA: TGTGCCAGCAGCGTAGGTGGCGCAGAGTACCACGAGCAGTACTTC

clone size: few
D gene: TRBD2
V gene: TRBV11-2
CDR3 length: 23
J gene: TRBJ2-2
CDR3 protein: CASSSHPPRTSGGAKIRTGELFF
CDR3 DNA: TGTGCCAGCAGCTCCCACCCACCTCGAACTAGCGGGGGGGCGAAGATCCGCACCGGGGAGCTGTTTTTT

clone size: few
D gene: TRBD1
V gene: TRBV7-2
CDR3 length: 15
J gene: TRBJ1-4
CDR3 protein: CASSLAGQGYEKLFF
CDR3 DNA: TGTGCCAGCAGCTTAGCGGGACAGGGCTATGAAAAACTGTTTTTT

clone size: .
D gene: .
V gene: TRBV28
CDR3 length: 15
J gene: TRBJ2-7
CDR3 protein: CASSLWASKGYEQYF
CDR3 DNA: TGTGCCAGCAGTTTATGGGCCTCAAAGGGTTACGAGCAGTACTTC

clone size: .
D gene: .
V gene: TRBV20-1
CDR3 length: 13
J gene: TRBJ1-1
CDR3 protein: CSADGSEDPEAFF
CDR3 DNA: TGCAGTGCCGATGGGTCGGAGGACCCTGAAGCTTTCTTT

clone size: many
D gene: .
V gene: TRBV6-5
CDR3 length: 16
J gene: TRBJ2-7
CDR3 protein: CASSYSMSLVLYEQYF
CDR3 DNA: TGTGCCAGCAGTTACTCGATGTCCTTAGTACTCTACGAGCAGTACTTC

clone size: .
D gene: .
V gene: TRBV6-6
CDR3 length: 15
J gene: TRBJ1-5
CDR3 protein: CASSYAQGEGQPQHF
CDR3 DNA: TGTGCCAGCAGTTACGCCCAGGGAGAGGGTCAGCCCCAGCATTTT

clone size: few
D gene: TRBD1
V gene: TRBV27
CDR3 length: 15
J gene: TRBJ2-7
CDR3 protein: CASSLWQGARPKQYF
CDR3 DNA: TGTGCCAGCAGTTTATGGCAGGGGGCGCGCCCCAAGCAGTACTTC

clone size: many
D gene: .
V gene: TRBV11-2
CDR3 length: 13
J gene: TRBJ1-1
CDR3 protein: CASSTTLNTEAFF
CDR3 DNA: TGTGCCAGCAGCACGACACTGAACACTGAAGCTTTCTTT

clone size: .
D gene: TRBD2
V gene: TRBV11-2
CDR3 length: 13
J gene: TRBJ2-3
CDR3 protein: CASSLSGEDTQYF
CDR3 DNA: TGTGCCAGCAGCCTTAGCGGGGAAGATACGCAGTATTTT